This TCR beta chain was sequenced in a study of cytomegalovirus exposure and HLA in healthy donors. Primers: 60 Vbeta forward and 13 Jbeta reverse. The data were produced by immunoSEQ multiplex PCR, yet TCRdb's version contains in-frame clones alone and is incomplete. This table holds under 300,000 clones, 84% found once. This clonotype was sampled from a middle-aged woman in good health and CMV-seropositive. Sequenced: PBMCs.

The CDR3 protein is CAWSVLRQGTTNEKLFF. CDR3 bases: TGTGCCTGGAGTGTACTGAGACAAGGCACAACTAATGAAAAACTGTTTTTT. The rearrangement uses TRBV30 and TRBJ1-4; no definite D call. This CDR3 comprises 17 residues. Germline V lookup: CDR1 GTSNPN, CDR2 SVGIG (reference sequence). V lost 0 bases and J 0 bases, leaving 14 bases between the germline ends.